Below, 6 T cell receptor beta chains from the same sample are listed, as sequenced in a study of shared clonotypes between healthy human individuals. TCRdb's table, derived via immunoSEQ multiplex PCR, lists solely in-frame clones and lacks some. The sample records hundreds of thousands of clones, under 95% being singletons. Terminally differentiated effector memory CD45RA+ cells were left out of the naive CD8 fraction, which was CD45RO-negative and positively selected for CCR7. Specimen: naive CD8+ T cells sorted from blood. The receptors stem from a man aged 30-40 years in good health.

The V and J genes are TRBV7-9 and TRBJ2-1; the match to TRBD1 covers 9 bases. Germline CDR1 is SEHNR and CDR2 is FQNEAQ (reference sequence). The CDR3 runs to 16 residues. Germline trimming cut 5 bases from V and 1 base from J; bases unmatched to any gene: 6. The CDR3 DNA follows: TGTGCCAGCAGCCACTTCGGGACAGGGTCCTACAATGAGCAGTTCTTC. Translating it yields CASSHFGTGSYNEQFF.

The J gene is TRBJ1-5, the V gene TRBV7-9, with D perhaps TRBD1 (5 bases). Per germline, CDR1 SEHNR and CDR2 FQNEAQ (reference sequence). The V end lost 5 bases, the J end lost 5 bases, and 13 bases lay between the germline ends. The CDR3 consists of 14 residues. The CDR3 protein is CASSPARGDQPQHF. CDR3 bases: TGTGCCAGCAGCCCAGCCCGGGGGGATCAGCCCCAGCATTTT.

This clone appeared a single time. The V gene is TRBV27, the J gene TRBJ2-7; tentatively, D is TRBD2 (6 bases). V lost 6 bases, J lost 7 bases, and 22 bases lay in between. The germline V gene encodes CDR1 MNHEY and CDR2 SMNVEV (reference sequence). This CDR3 has 15 residues. In DNA form, the CDR3 reads TGTGCCAGCAGCCTTGGGGGGACCCCTATACGGGAGCAGTACTTC. It codes for CASSLGGTPIREQYF.

This clone was counted between two and nine times. The same CDR3 also results from other DNA sequences found in this sample. CDR3 amino acids: CASSLLGSDEKLFF. Here the CDR3 DNA reads TGTGCCAGCAGTTTACTTGGTTCAGATGAAAAACTGTTTTTT. The J gene is TRBJ1-4, the V gene TRBV27; D remains unclear. Per germline, CDR1 MNHEY and CDR2 SMNVEV (reference sequence). The CDR3 covers 14 residues. Trimming removed 2 bases at V and 6 bases at J, with 10 bases between.

The rearrangement uses TRBV6-1 and TRBJ2-7; TRBD1 aligns across 7 bases. J gave up 2 bases and V 3 bases, and 7 bases lay outside the gene matches. Germline CDR1 reads MNHNS; CDR2 reads SASEGT. The CDR3 contains 15 residues. The CDR3, as DNA: TGTGCCAGCAGTGACCCCACAGGGGTAACCTACGAGCAGTACTTC. It encodes CASSDPTGVTYEQYF.

Here the CDR3 DNA reads TGCGCCAGCAGCTCCCCCGGGAGCTCCTACAATGAGCAGTTCTTC. It translates to CASSSPGSSYNEQFF. The chain uses TRBV5-1 and TRBJ2-1, with D possibly matching TRBD2 (6 bases). Germline loops: CDR1 SGHRS, CDR2 YFSETQ. V was shortened by 3 bases and J by 0 bases, with 10 bases between the two germline ends. The CDR3 runs to 15 residues.